A selection of T cell receptor beta chains follows, all from one sample in a study of Ad26.COV2.S vaccination and SARS-CoV-2 variants. Libraries were prepared by immunoSEQ multiplex PCR; TCRdb keeps only in-frame clonotypes and omits some of them. The data contain fewer than 600,000 clones, about 88% of them singletons. The sequencing here drew on peripheral blood, taken in a trial of Ad26.COV2.S vaccine versus placebo. These receptors all come from a person between 18 and 65 years old who received the Ad26.COV2.S COVID-19 vaccine or a placebo. Each CDR3 is given with its conserved first and last residue. The D gene is left open where the match is weak. The listing skips clone size in some rows; elsewhere it reads once, few, many or a size class.

V gene	J gene	D gene	clone size	CDR3 protein	CDR3 DNA
TRBV14	TRBJ1-2	-	-	CASSHSTGFYGYTF	TGTGCCAGCAGCCATTCGACAGGATTCTATGGCTACACCTTC
TRBV19	TRBJ2-7	-	-	CASSIMFPNTGRADEQYF	TGTGCCAGTAGTATAATGTTCCCTAATACAGGGAGGGCCGACGAGCAGTACTTC
TRBV30	TRBJ1-6	TRBD1	-	CAWSLDRRGGPLHF	TGTGCCTGGAGTTTGGACAGGCGAGGGGGACCCCTCCACTTT
TRBV3-1/TRBV3-2	TRBJ2-2	TRBD2	-	CASSRGGSTGELFF	TGTGCCAGCAGCCGGGGGGGGAGCACCGGGGAGCTGTTTTTT
TRBV28	TRBJ2-1	TRBD2	-	CASSFVAGASSGGNEQFF	TGTGCCAGCAGTTTTGTAGCGGGAGCGTCAAGCGGGGGCAATGAGCAGTTCTTC
TRBV10-3	TRBJ2-7	TRBD2	-	CAISPTSGVYEQYF	TGTGCCATCAGCCCGACTAGCGGGGTCTACGAGCAGTACTTC
TRBV4-1	TRBJ2-1	-	-	CASSQATSYEQFF	TGCGCCAGCAGCCAAGCAACTAGCTATGAGCAGTTCTTC
TRBV4-2	TRBJ2-5	-	-	CASSQDQKTQYF	TGTGCCAGCAGCCAAGACCAAAAGACCCAGTACTTC
TRBV6-6	TRBJ1-2	TRBD1	few	CASSYSGQGVEGYTF	TGTGCCAGCAGTTACTCAGGACAGGGAGTGGAAGGCTACACCTTC
TRBV7-9	TRBJ2-7	-	-	CASSFGYNEQYF	TGTGCCAGCAGCTTTGGGTATAACGAGCAGTACTTC